A selection of T cell receptor beta chains follows, all from one sample in a study of identical twins. Via MiXCR, TCRdb re-called the 5' RACE reads, giving one row per CDR3 protein. The profile shows 650,000 to 750,000 distinct CDR3 sequences, 21% of them singletons. This sample also appeared in a second study, on T cells expressing NK-cell markers.

Sample: PBMCs. These receptors were taken from a woman aged 18-29 years in good health. Each CDR3 is given with its conserved first and last residue. D genes are given only for firm matches. A row's size may be missing; if present it is once, few, many or a size class.

j_call clone_size d_call v_call cdr3_nt cdr3_aa
TRBJ2-7 - TRBD1 TRBV11-2 TGTGCCAGCAGCACTTACCCCTCGGGGACAGGGGGCGCCTACGAGCAGTACTTC CASSTYPSGTGGAYEQYF
TRBJ2-2 few TRBD1 TRBV7-2 TGTGCCAGCAGGCAGGGGGTGAACACCGGGGAGCTGTTTTTT CASRQGVNTGELFF
TRBJ2-3 - TRBD2 TRBV20-1 TGCAGTGCTAGAGATGGGACGGGGGGGCCTCCAGATACGCAGTATTTT CSARDGTGGPPDTQYF
TRBJ2-2 few TRBD2 TRBV27 TGTGCCAGCAGGCGGGGGGGTACCGGGGAGCTGTTTTTT CASRRGGTGELFF
TRBJ2-5 many - TRBV20-1 TGCAGTGCAGAGAGCCAAGAGACCCAGTACTTC CSAESQETQYF
TRBJ2-7 few - TRBV3-1 TGTGCCAGCAGCCAAAAAGGGCGGGAGCAGTACTTC CASSQKGREQYF
TRBJ2-5 - - TRBV10-3 TGTGCCATCAGTGGAGGCGGGTTGGAAGAGACCCAGTACTTC CAISGGGLEETQYF
TRBJ2-3 - - TRBV7-7 TGTGCCAGCGGCGGGTCGCGCACAGATACGCAGTATTTT CASGGSRTDTQYF
TRBJ2-1 - TRBD1 TRBV9 TGTGCCAGCATGGGTGGACAGGGGATGGTCTTC CASMGGQGMVF
TRBJ2-1 once TRBD2 TRBV4-1 TGCGCCAGCAGCCAGGCGGGGACTAGGGGATACAATGAGCAGTTCTTC CASSQAGTRGYNEQFF
TRBJ1-2 few - TRBV6-1 TGTGCCAGCAGCCAAAGTCAGAGGCCTAACTATGGCTACACCTTC CASSQSQRPNYGYTF
TRBJ1-5 - - TRBV5-5 TGTGCCAGCAGCTTTGGCTCGGGCAATCAGCCCCAGCATTTT CASSFGSGNQPQHF
TRBJ2-1 few - TRBV7-2 TGTGCCAGCGGGACAACACGATGGGAGCAGTTCTTC CASGTTRWEQFF
TRBJ1-2 few - TRBV9 TGTGCCAGCAGCCTCCCACCGGACACGACATATGGCTACACCTTC CASSLPPDTTYGYTF
TRBJ2-4 - - TRBV6-5 TGTGCCAGCAGTTACCTCGCCAAAAACATTCAGTACTTC CASSYLAKNIQYF
TRBJ2-7 few TRBD2 TRBV11-2 TGTGCCAGCAGCTTAGGAGTAGGGACTAGCGGGAGATGGGGCGAGCAGTACTTC CASSLGVGTSGRWGEQYF
TRBJ2-6 - - TRBV10-3 TGTGCCATCAGTGTTAAGGGGGAAGGAGGTGGGGCCAACGTCCTGACTTTC CAISVKGEGGGANVLTF
TRBJ1-6 - TRBD1 TRBV10-3 TGTGCCATCAGTGACCCGACAGGGGAAAATTCACCCCTCCACTTT CAISDPTGENSPLHF
TRBJ2-3 few - TRBV20-1 TGCAGTGCTAGGGTCGGTTCTGGGTTGGGAACCACAGATACGCAGTATTTT CSARVGSGLGTTDTQYF
TRBJ1-1 - TRBD1 TRBV5-1 TGCGCCAGCAGCTTGGAAATGACAGGGACGGTAGGTGAAGCTTTCTTT CASSLEMTGTVGEAFF
TRBJ2-5 - TRBD1 TRBV29-1 TGCAGCGTGAAGACAGGGGTTGGAGAGACCCAGTACTTC CSVKTGVGETQYF
TRBJ2-3 - - TRBV6-1 TGTGCCAGTCGGGGCGGGAGCACAGATACGCAGTATTTT CASRGGSTDTQYF
TRBJ2-5 many - TRBV12-3/TRBV12-4 TGTGCCAGCAGTGAGACACCAAAAAGGCAGACCCAGTACTTC CASSETPKRQTQYF
TRBJ2-1 - - TRBV7-8 TGTGCCAGCAGCTTACTTGGGGAGGTCTCCTACAATGAGCAGTTCTTC CASSLLGEVSYNEQFF
TRBJ1-2 - - TRBV4-3 TGCGCCAGCAGCCAAGAGAAGATGGGTCAGGGCTACACCTTC CASSQEKMGQGYTF
TRBJ1-2 many - TRBV9 TGTGCCAGCAGCGTCGGGAATCCTCCCTATGGCTACACCTTC CASSVGNPPYGYTF
TRBJ2-7 - TRBD1 TRBV12-3/TRBV12-4 TGTGCCAGCAGTTTAGACGCGACAGGGGGCGAGCAGTACTTC CASSLDATGGEQYF
TRBJ1-1 many - TRBV7-2 TGTGCCAGCAGCCGAGGCCTGGGGAACACTGAAGCTTTCTTT CASSRGLGNTEAFF
TRBJ2-7 - TRBD2 TRBV6-2/TRBV6-3 TGTGCCAGCAGTACGCGGACTAGACTTCTTGGCGAGCAGTACTTC CASSTRTRLLGEQYF
TRBJ2-1 few - TRBV20-1 TGCAGTCCTCCTAGGGGTAATGAGCAGTTCTTC CSPPRGNEQFF
TRBJ2-3 - TRBD1 TRBV3-1 TGTGCCAGCAGCCCGGGACAGGGATCCGGCACAGATACGCAGTATTTT CASSPGQGSGTDTQYF
TRBJ2-3 - - TRBV24-1 TGTGCCACCAGTGATACGTCGGGGACCGGAGATACGCAGTATTTT CATSDTSGTGDTQYF
TRBJ2-2 many - TRBV20-1 TGCAGTGCTAGTTCCAGGACACAAAACACCGGGGAGCTGTTTTTT CSASSRTQNTGELFF
TRBJ2-7 few TRBD2 TRBV5-6 TGTGCCAGCAGCTTGCGTGGACTAGTCTACGAGCAGTACTTC CASSLRGLVYEQYF
TRBJ2-1 - TRBD2 TRBV9 TGTGCCAGCAGCAATCACAAGACTAGCGGGGGGGCCGGTGAGCAGTTCTTC CASSNHKTSGGAGEQFF
TRBJ2-7 many TRBD2 TRBV6-2/TRBV6-3 TGTGCCAGCGGGCTAGCGGGCGCCTACGAGCAGTACTTC CASGLAGAYEQYF
TRBJ2-3 few - TRBV20-1 TGCAGTGCTAGAAAGGTTGACAGGAAAGTCCTAGCGGCTAGCACAGATACGCAGTATTTT CSARKVDRKVLAASTDTQYF